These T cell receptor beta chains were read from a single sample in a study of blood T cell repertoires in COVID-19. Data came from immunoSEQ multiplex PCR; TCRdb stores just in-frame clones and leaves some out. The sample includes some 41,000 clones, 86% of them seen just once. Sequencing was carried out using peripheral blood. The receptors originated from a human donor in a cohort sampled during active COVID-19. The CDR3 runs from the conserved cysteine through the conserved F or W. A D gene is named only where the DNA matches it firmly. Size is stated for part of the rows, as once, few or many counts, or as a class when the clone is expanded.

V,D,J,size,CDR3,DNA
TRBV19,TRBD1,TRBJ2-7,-,CASSQQGASYEQYF,TGTGCCAGTAGCCAACAGGGGGCATCCTACGAGCAGTACTTC
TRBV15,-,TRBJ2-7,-,CATRGDGPISYEQYF,TGTGCCACCAGGGGAGACGGACCAATCTCCTACGAGCAGTACTTC
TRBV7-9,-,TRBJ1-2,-,CASSENRDYGYTF,TGTGCCAGCAGCGAAAACAGGGACTATGGCTACACCTTC
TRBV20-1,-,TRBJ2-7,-,CSASVMGTYEQYF,TGCAGTGCTAGTGTAATGGGCACCTACGAGCAGTACTTC
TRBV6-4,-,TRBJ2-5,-,CASGAVQETQYF,TGTGCCAGCGGGGCGGTCCAAGAGACCCAGTACTTC
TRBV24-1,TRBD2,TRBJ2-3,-,CATSRGSGYTDTQYF,TGTGCCACCAGTCGAGGTAGCGGGTACACAGATACGCAGTATTTT
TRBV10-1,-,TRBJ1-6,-,CASSERGTSNSPLHF,TGCGCCAGCAGTGAGAGGGGGACATCTAATTCACCCCTCCACTTT
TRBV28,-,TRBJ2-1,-,CASNQGSSYNEQFF,TGTGCCAGCAACCAAGGGAGCTCCTACAATGAGCAGTTCTTC
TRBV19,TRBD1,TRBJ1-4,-,CASSGGTGWAVEKLFF,TGTGCCAGTAGTGGCGGGACAGGGTGGGCAGTGGAAAAACTGTTTTTT
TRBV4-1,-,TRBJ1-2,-,CASSQEPVPNYGYTF,TGCGCCAGCAGCCAAGAGCCAGTACCTAACTATGGCTACACCTTC
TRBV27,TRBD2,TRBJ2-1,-,CASSFSGGVGYNEQFF,TGTGCCAGCAGTTTTTCCGGGGGGGTAGGTTACAATGAGCAGTTCTTC
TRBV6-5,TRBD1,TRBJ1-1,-,CASSADRDAEAFF,TGTGCCAGCAGCGCCGACAGGGATGCTGAAGCTTTCTTT
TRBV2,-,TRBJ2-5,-,CASRGGGYQETQYF,TGTGCCAGCAGGGGTGGGGGGTACCAAGAGACCCAGTACTTC
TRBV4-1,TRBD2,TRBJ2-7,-,CASSPKAGGNSYEQYF,TGCGCCAGCAGCCCAAAAGCGGGGGGCAACTCCTACGAGCAGTACTTC
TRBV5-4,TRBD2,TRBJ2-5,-,CASSSRRGAEETQYF,TGTGCCAGCAGCTCGAGGCGGGGGGCGGAAGAGACCCAGTACTTC
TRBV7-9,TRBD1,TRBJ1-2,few,CASSLRDSNGYTF,TGTGCCAGCAGCTTGAGGGACAGCAATGGCTACACCTTC
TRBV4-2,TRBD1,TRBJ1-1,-,CASNTHNDRGNTEAFF,TGTGCCAGCAACACTCACAATGACAGGGGAAACACTGAAGCTTTCTTT
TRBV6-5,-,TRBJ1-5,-,CASSYLRNNQPQHF,TGTGCCAGCAGTTATTTGAGGAACAATCAGCCCCAGCATTTT
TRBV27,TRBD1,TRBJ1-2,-,CASSTTTKTGIYGYTF,TGTGCCAGCAGTACCACCACTAAGACAGGGATCTATGGCTACACCTTC
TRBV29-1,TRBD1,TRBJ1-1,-,CSVEGPGGPATEAFF,TGCAGCGTTGAAGGTCCAGGGGGCCCGGCCACTGAAGCTTTCTTT
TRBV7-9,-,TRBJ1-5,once,CASSSAGYSNQPQHF,TGTGCCAGCAGTTCGGCGGGGTATAGCAATCAGCCCCAGCATTTT
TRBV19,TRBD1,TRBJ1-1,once,CASTRGTTEAFF,TGTGCCAGTACCAGGGGGACTACTGAAGCTTTCTTT
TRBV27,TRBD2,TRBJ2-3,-,CASSVTSGTDTQYF,TGTGCCAGCAGTGTCACTAGCGGTACAGATACGCAGTATTTT
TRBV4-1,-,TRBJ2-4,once,CASSQDPPSLAKNIQYF,TGCGCCAGCAGCCAAGACCCACCCAGTTTAGCCAAAAACATTCAGTACTTC
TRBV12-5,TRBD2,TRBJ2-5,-,CASALLTVAGGQETQYF,TGTGCTAGTGCCCTTTTAACCGTAGCGGGGGGCCAAGAGACCCAGTACTTC
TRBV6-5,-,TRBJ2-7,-,CASSYGQSYEQYF,TGTGCCAGCAGTTACGGACAGTCCTACGAGCAGTACTTC
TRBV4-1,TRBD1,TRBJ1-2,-,CASSQRSTGNYGYTF,TGCGCCAGCAGCCAACGATCGACAGGGAACTATGGCTACACCTTC
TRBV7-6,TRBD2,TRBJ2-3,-,CASSKAGASTDTQYF,TGTGCCAGCAGCAAAGCGGGGGCCTCCACAGATACGCAGTATTTT
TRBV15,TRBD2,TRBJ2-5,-,CATSRVTSGYQETQYF,TGTGCCACCAGCAGAGTGACTAGCGGGTATCAAGAGACCCAGTACTTC
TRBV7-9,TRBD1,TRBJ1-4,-,CASSLWDSNEKLFF,TGTGCCAGCAGCTTATGGGACAGTAATGAAAAACTGTTTTTT
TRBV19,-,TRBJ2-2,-,CASPGTTNTGELFF,TGTGCCAGTCCAGGGACAACGAACACCGGGGAGCTGTTTTTT
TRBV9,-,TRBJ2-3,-,CASSGESGWADTQYF,TGTGCCAGCAGTGGGGAATCAGGGTGGGCAGATACGCAGTATTTT
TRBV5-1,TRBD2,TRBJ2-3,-,CASSPTSGGVKGPDTQYF,TGCGCCAGCAGCCCGACTAGCGGGGGGGTCAAAGGTCCAGATACGCAGTATTTT
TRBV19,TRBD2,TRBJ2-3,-,CASGFSGATDTQYF,TGTGCCTCCGGCTTTAGCGGGGCCACAGATACGCAGTATTTT
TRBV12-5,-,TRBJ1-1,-,CASGRTGNTEAFF,TGTGCTAGTGGTCGTACAGGGAACACTGAAGCTTTCTTT
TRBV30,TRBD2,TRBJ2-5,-,CAWSGFGLAGRQETQYF,TGTGCCTGGAGTGGTTTCGGACTAGCGGGGCGCCAAGAGACCCAGTACTTC
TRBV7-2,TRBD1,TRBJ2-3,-,CATMVGGGLSTQYF,TGTGCCACCATGGTAGGGGGCGGACTTAGTACGCAGTATTTT
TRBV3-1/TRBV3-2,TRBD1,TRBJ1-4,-,CASSLGGGAKEKLFF,TGTGCCAGCAGCCTAGGAGGGGGCGCAAAGGAAAAACTGTTTTTT
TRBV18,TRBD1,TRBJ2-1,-,CASSPPSDRGNEQFF,TGTGCCAGCTCACCCCCCTCGGACAGGGGGAATGAGCAGTTCTTC
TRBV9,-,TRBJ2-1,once,CASSQSEKAQEFF,TGTGCCAGCAGCCAATCGGAGAAAGCCCAAGAGTTCTTC
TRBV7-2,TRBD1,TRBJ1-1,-,CASSFRDRGPEAFF,TGTGCCAGCAGCTTCCGGGACAGGGGTCCTGAAGCTTTCTTT
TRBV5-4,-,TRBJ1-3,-,CASSLRGAGNTIYF,TGTGCCAGCAGCTTGCGGGGGGCTGGAAACACCATATATTTT
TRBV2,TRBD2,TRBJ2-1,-,CATSGSYNEQFF,TGTGCAACTAGCGGGAGCTACAATGAGCAGTTCTTC
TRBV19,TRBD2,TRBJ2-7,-,CASSIALGLAGGQTYEQYF,TGTGCCAGTAGTATAGCCCTCGGACTAGCGGGGGGCCAAACCTACGAGCAGTACTTC
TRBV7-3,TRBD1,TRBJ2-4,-,CASSSTSRGTAKNIQYF,TGTGCCAGCAGCTCAACATCCAGGGGGACGGCCAAAAACATTCAGTACTTC
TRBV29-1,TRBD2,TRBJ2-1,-,CSGTSGGDYEQFF,TGCAGCGGGACTAGCGGGGGGGACTATGAGCAGTTCTTC